The T cell receptor beta chain described here comes from a study of cytomegalovirus exposure and HLA in healthy donors. CDR3 length: 17 amino acids. The J segment lost 1 base and the V segment lost 3 bases, leaving 11 bases of the junction unmatched. CDR1 is MNHEY, CDR2 SMNVEV, per germline (reference sequence). Only in-frame clones appear in the TCRdb table, and some are missing; sequencing was by immunoSEQ multiplex PCR. Among some 130,000 clones listed, roughly 79% were seen once. The sequence was obtained from a man between 25 and 39 years old in good health and CMV-seropositive. Sequenced input: PBMCs. The rearrangement joins TRBV27 to TRBJ1-1; 7 bases are shared with TRBD1. The CDR3 nucleotides are TGTGCCAGCAGTTTGGCGGACAGGATCATGGGGAACACTGAAGCTTTCTTT. This sequence encodes CASSLADRIMGNTEAFF.